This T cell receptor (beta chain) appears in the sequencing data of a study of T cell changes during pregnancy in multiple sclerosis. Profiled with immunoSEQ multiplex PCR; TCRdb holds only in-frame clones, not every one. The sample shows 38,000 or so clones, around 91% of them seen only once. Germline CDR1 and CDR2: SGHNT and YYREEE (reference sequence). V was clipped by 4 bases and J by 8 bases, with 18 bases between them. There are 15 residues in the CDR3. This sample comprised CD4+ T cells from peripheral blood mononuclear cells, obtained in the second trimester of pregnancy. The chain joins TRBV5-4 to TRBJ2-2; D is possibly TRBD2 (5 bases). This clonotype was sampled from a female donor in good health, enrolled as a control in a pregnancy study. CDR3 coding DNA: TGTGCCAGCAGCCAAAGGTCCTCATCGGGGGGGGAGCTGTTTTTT. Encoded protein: CASSQRSSSGGELFF.